Each of the 30 T cell receptor beta chains below was sequenced from the same sample in a study of T cell repertoires in cytomegalovirus infection (dated by TCRdb to the late 2010s). This sample was sequenced with an Illumina HiSeq 1500. TCRdb applied fastp at Q25 and MiXCR to the public reads, then kept only in-frame beta chains. Each entry merges the rows of one CDR3 protein and shows their most common DNA and genes. Counted in this sample were 400,000 to 550,000 distinct CDR3 sequences; about 11% of them appeared once. Together, the top ten hold more than 8.5% of the sample. Sequenced: PBMCs. The receptor source for this set is a human donor in good health (CMV status not recorded). Some clones in this sample may be carry-over from other donors' samples.

The V gene is TRBV20-1, the J gene TRBJ2-1, with 13 positions matching TRBD2. Losses at the gene ends were 6 bases for V and 7 bases for J; bases not matched to a gene: 9. Germline CDR1 DFQATT, CDR2 SNEGSKA (reference sequence). The length of the CDR3 is 15 residues. In DNA form, the CDR3 reads TGCAGTGCCATACTAGCGGGAGGGCCATCGAATGAGCAGTTCTTC. Translation: CSAILAGGPSNEQFF.

The chain couples TRBV20-1 to TRBJ2-3; 8 bases match TRBD2. CDR1 is DFQATT, CDR2 SNEGSKA, per germline (reference sequence). The CDR3 length is 16 residues. V trimming: 1 base; J trimming: 3 bases; junction bases outside the gene matches: 9. DNA of the CDR3: TGCAGTGCTAGAGGCCTCGCGGGGGGCCAGACAGATACGCAGTATTTT. Protein: CSARGLAGGQTDTQYF.

There are a few counts of this clonotype. V gene TRBV20-1 combines with J gene TRBJ1-5, with a possible D match to TRBD1 (5 bases). The CDR3 is 12 amino acids. Germline V lookup: CDR1 DFQATT, CDR2 SNEGSKA (reference sequence). Trimming took off 3 bases at V and 7 bases at J, with 10 bases between the two ends. CDR3: CSASHTGQPQHF. The CDR3 DNA sequence: TGCAGTGCTAGCCATACAGGACAGCCCCAGCATTTT.

Ten or more counts support this clonotype. V and J are TRBV20-1 and TRBJ2-7; no clear D. The CDR3 totals 12 residues. Germline V gene data show CDR1 as DFQATT and CDR2 as SNEGSKA (reference sequence). The V end was cut by 5 bases, the J end by 6 bases, with 14 bases between. The CDR3 protein is CSAPSDQGEQYF. CDR3 coding DNA: TGCAGTGCTCCCTCTGACCAAGGCGAGCAGTACTTC.

This clonotype was recorded once. A much bigger clone sits one base away, suggesting this may be a read error. The CDR3 sequence: CASSYSQGPPPYGYTF. CDR3 DNA: TGTGCCAGCAGTTACTCGCAGGGGCCCCCTCCATATGGCTACACCTTC. The chain joins TRBV6-6 to TRBJ1-2; maybe TRBD1 (6 bases). CDR3 length: 16 residues. V lost 0 bases and J 5 bases, leaving 16 bases between the germline ends. The germline gives CDR1 MNHNY, CDR2 SVGAGI (reference sequence).

V usage is TRBV29-1 and J usage is TRBJ2-3; no clear D gene. This CDR3 is built from 18 residues. Trimming stripped 0 bases from V and 0 bases from J, with 19 bases between. Germline V gene lookup returns CDR1 SQVTM and CDR2 ANQGSEA. CDR3 coding DNA: TGCAGCGTTGAAGACTCCCCGGACCTCCCCACGAGCACAGATACGCAGTATTTT. This sequence encodes CSVEDSPDLPTSTDTQYF.

V and J are TRBV29-1 and TRBJ1-2; D is undetermined. The germline gives CDR1 SQVTM, CDR2 ANQGSEA. Trimming took 3 bases from V and 7 from J, leaving 6 bases between them. The length of the CDR3 is 10 residues. CDR3 nucleotides: TGCAGCGTTGAGATCCGTGGCTACACCTTC. Residues: CSVEIRGYTF.

This clonotype was seen a handful of times. V usage is TRBV29-1 and J usage is TRBJ2-3; D is unclear. V dropped 7 bases and J dropped 8 bases, with 16 bases sitting between them. The CDR3 has 12 residues. The V gene's germline CDR1 is SQVTM and CDR2 ANQGSEA. The CDR3 bases are TGCAGCGCCTCTGAGTTTGGTGGTACGCAGTATTTT. Translation gives CSASEFGGTQYF.

The V gene is TRBV30, the J gene TRBJ2-1; TRBD2 matches at 12 bases. Germline V gives CDR1 GTSNPN, CDR2 SVGIG (reference sequence). The V segment lost 3 bases and the J segment 6 bases; nucleotides outside the gene matches: 3. The CDR3 runs 14 residues. This chain's CDR3 is CAWRGLAGFNEQFF. In DNA form, the CDR3 reads TGTGCCTGGAGAGGACTAGCGGGATTCAATGAGCAGTTCTTC.

The rearrangement links TRBV29-1 to TRBJ2-1; 9 positions match TRBD2. From germline, CDR1 is SQVTM and CDR2 ANQGSEA. After removal of 0 bases from V and 3 bases from J, the junction contained 3 bases not matched to a gene. This CDR3 has 15 residues. The CDR3 here is CSVEEGTSFYNEQFF. The CDR3 nucleotides are TGCAGCGTTGAAGAGGGGACTAGCTTCTACAATGAGCAGTTCTTC.

This clonotype was seen ten or more times. The chain links TRBV7-9 to TRBJ2-5; TRBD2 matches 8 bases. After removal of 5 bases from V and 0 bases from J, the junction contained 17 bases not matched to a gene. This CDR3 has 19 amino acids. The germline V gene encodes CDR1 SEHNR and CDR2 FQNEAQ (reference sequence). In DNA form, the CDR3 reads TGTGCCAGCAGCCCGGCAAGGGTGGTAGCGGGAAAGTACCAAGAGACCCAGTACTTC. Translation gives CASSPARVVAGKYQETQYF.

The table lists this clonotype with many counts. This chain uses TRBV7-3 with TRBJ2-4; 10 bases are shared with TRBD2. The V segment lost 5 bases and the J segment 7 bases; nucleotides outside the gene matches: 5. The CDR3 is made up of 14 amino acids. Germline values: CDR1 SGHTA, CDR2 FQGTGA. The CDR3 loop reads CASSNDSGGNIQYF. The CDR3 DNA reads TGTGCCAGCAGCAATGATAGCGGGGGGAACATTCAGTACTTC.

This clonotype was recorded at least ten times. The chain carries TRBV20-1 and TRBJ2-5; D unclear. Trimming took off 0 bases at V and 1 base at J, with 9 bases between the two ends. The germline CDR1 and CDR2 sequences are DFQATT and SNEGSKA (reference sequence). This CDR3 is built from 14 residues. CDR3 nucleotides: TGCAGTGCTAGAGATGGGGTTGTCCAAGAGACCCAGTACTTC. Its protein is CSARDGVVQETQYF.

This clonotype was found many times. The chain has TRBV2 and TRBJ1-1; D perhaps matches TRBD1 (6 bases). CDR1 and CDR2 (germline): SNHLY, FYNNEI. The V gene lost 6 bases and the J gene lost 4 bases, with 21 bases spanning the gap. The CDR3 loop spans 16 amino acids. CDR3 loop: CASSVTTGTPATEAFF. The CDR3 DNA reads as TGTGCCAGCAGCGTGACTACCGGGACACCCGCCACTGAAGCTTTCTTT.

This clonotype has at least ten counts. The CDR3 sequence is CASSSLDRSDTQYF. The DNA for the CDR3 is TGTGCCAGCAGTTCCCTGGACAGGTCAGATACGCAGTATTTT. The chain uses TRBV12-3 or TRBV12-4 and TRBJ2-3; TRBD1 matches at 7 bases. The CDR3 extends over 14 amino acids. V was pared by 4 bases and J by 4 bases, with 5 bases of the junction left unmatched.

This clonotype was counted between two and nine times. The V and J genes are TRBV5-5 and TRBJ2-1; no firm D call. The germline CDR1 and CDR2 sequences are SGHKS and YYEKEE (reference sequence). CDR3 size: 14 residues. The V and J ends lost 0 bases and 4 bases respectively, with 8 bases between them. CDR3 sequence (DNA): TGTGCCAGCAGCTTGGCTGACTTGTACAATGAGCAGTTCTTC. It specifies CASSLADLYNEQFF.

V gene TRBV6-5 combines with J gene TRBJ1-6, with 11 bases fitting TRBD1. V gave up 2 bases and J gave up 7 bases; unmatched junction bases: 7. In germline, CDR1 is MNHEY, CDR2 SVGAGI. This CDR3 contains 17 residues. The CDR3 protein is CASSYRTGGWRNSPLHF. DNA for the CDR3: TGTGCCAGCAGTTACCGGACAGGGGGCTGGAGAAATTCACCCCTCCACTTT.

This sequence joins TRBV28 and TRBJ2-5; D may be TRBD1 or TRBD2 (5 bases each). V lost 6 bases and J lost 6, with 17 bases in between. The CDR3 runs 14 residues. Germline values: CDR1 MDHEN, CDR2 SYDVKM. The CDR3 region has the DNA TGTGCCAGCAGCTCGGGACCGATGACGAAGACCCAGTACTTC. It is translated as CASSSGPMTKTQYF.

This clonotype was recorded at least ten times. V and J are TRBV12-3 or TRBV12-4 and TRBJ1-1, with D possibly matching TRBD1 (6 bases). The CDR3 totals 14 residues. The ends were cut back, 1 base at V and 5 bases at J, with 11 bases in the middle. The CDR3 DNA follows: TGTGCCAGCAGTTTAGGGGAGGGGGTGACTGAAGCTTTCTTT. Amino acid sequence: CASSLGEGVTEAFF.

The chain employs TRBV30 and TRBJ2-5, with D perhaps assigned TRBD1 or TRBD2 (6 bases each). CDR3 length equals 15 residues. Trimming took 0 bases from V and 10 from J, leaving 21 bases between them. Germline V gives CDR1 GTSNPN, CDR2 SVGIG (reference sequence). The CDR3 DNA reads TGTGCCTGGAGTGTTGGGGGGCCCAACCTCGGCGGCCAGTACTTC. It yields the protein CAWSVGGPNLGGQYF.

This clonotype was seen repeatedly, ten times or more. The chain uses TRBV7-2 and TRBJ1-1, with 9 nucleotides matching TRBD1. The CDR3 is 14 residues long. Trimming cost V 8 bases and J 1 base; bases outside gene matches: 5. In germline, CDR1 is SGHTA, CDR2 FQGNSA. The CDR3 is CASEKTGGNTEAFF. The DNA of the CDR3 is TGTGCCAGCGAGAAGACAGGGGGGAACACTGAAGCTTTCTTT.

This clonotype has at least ten counts. The chain uses TRBV19 and TRBJ1-5; TRBD1 matches at 7 bases. V shed 6 bases, J shed 1 base, and the junction held 6 bases outside the gene matches. Germline V gives CDR1 LNHDA, CDR2 SQIVND (reference sequence). The CDR3 runs 15 residues. CDR3 sequence: CASRPRDRSNQPQHF. CDR3 sequence (DNA): TGTGCCAGTAGACCCCGGGACAGAAGCAATCAGCCCCAGCATTTT. Full variable domain (missing parts from reference TRBV19 and TRBJ1-5): DGGITQSPKYLFRKEGQNVTLSCEQNLNHDAMYWYRQDPGQGLRLIYYSQIVNDFQKGDIAEGYSVSREKKESFPLTVTSAQKNPTAFYLCASRPRDRSNQPQHFGDGTRLSIL.

This clonotype has a count of ten or more. The rearrangement links TRBV3-1 to TRBJ2-1; 9 bases match TRBD2. V lost 0 bases, J lost 4 bases, and 10 bases stayed unmatched. CDR1 LGHDT and CDR2 YNNKEL come from the germline V gene (reference sequence). The CDR3 runs 18 residues. The CDR3 is CASSQDPGTSLIYNEQFF. DNA of the CDR3: TGTGCCAGCAGCCAAGATCCCGGGACTAGCCTAATATACAATGAGCAGTTCTTC.

The sample holds many counts of this clonotype. V and J are TRBV7-2 and TRBJ2-3; 9 bases align to TRBD1. Germline V gene lookup returns CDR1 SGHTA and CDR2 FQGNSA. The CDR3 runs 16 residues. V shed 5 bases, J shed 4 bases, and the junction held 10 bases outside the gene matches. CDR3 nucleotide sequence: TGTGCCAGCAGCCCCCGGACAGGGGAGTTCGCAGATACGCAGTATTTT. Amino acid sequence: CASSPRTGEFADTQYF.

This clonotype was seen repeatedly, ten times or more. The gene calls are TRBV7-3 and TRBJ2-2; D perhaps matches TRBD1 (7 bases). Trimming took 5 bases from V and 2 from J, leaving 18 bases between them. Germline CDR1 and CDR2: SGHTA and FQGTGA. The CDR3 totals 17 residues. The CDR3 bases are TGTGCCAGCAGCACCCCTCTTGGAGGGGGCAACACCGGGGAGCTGTTTTTT. Its protein product is CASSTPLGGGNTGELFF.

The chain has TRBV9 and TRBJ2-2; 7 bases fit TRBD2. V shed 5 bases and J 4 bases; nucleotides not matched to a gene: 8. The CDR3 loop spans 15 amino acids. CDR1 is SGDLS and CDR2 is YYNGEE in the germline V gene. CDR3 bases: TGTGCCAGCAGTCGGAGCGGGATCTCCACCGGGGAGCTGTTTTTT. It encodes CASSRSGISTGELFF.

This clonotype appeared many times. J is TRBJ1-1 and V is TRBV7-3, with D perhaps TRBD1 (6 bases). The CDR3 totals 13 residues. The ends were cut back, 5 bases at V and 7 bases at J, with 14 bases in the middle. In germline, CDR1 is SGHTA, CDR2 FQGTGA. For the CDR3, the DNA is TGTGCCAGCAGCCGGGGACACCGGATTGAAGCTTTCTTT. This sequence encodes CASSRGHRIEAFF.

This clonotype was seen ten or more times. V is TRBV24-1 and J is TRBJ2-7, with a possible D match to TRBD1 (5 bases). The CDR3 extends over 14 amino acids. Per germline, CDR1 KGHDR and CDR2 SFDVKD. V lost 4 bases and J lost 4, with 13 bases in between. The CDR3 protein is CATSDQGNGYEQYF. The CDR3 DNA reads TGTGCCACCAGTGACCAGGGAAATGGATACGAGCAGTACTTC.

This clonotype was counted at least ten times. V and J are TRBV7-9 and TRBJ2-5, with no clear D. Germline V gene sequence: CDR1 SEHNR, CDR2 FQNEAQ (reference sequence). The germline V and J ends were trimmed by 2 bases and 5 bases, with 9 bases remaining between them. The CDR3 is 13 residues long. The CDR3 here is CASSLTTPETQYF. CDR3 DNA sequence: TGTGCCAGCAGCTTAACGACGCCGGAGACCCAGTACTTC.

This clonotype was detected a few times. CDR3 bases: TGCGCCAGCAGCGAGACAGCACTGAACACTGAAGCTTTCTTT. Translating gives CASSETALNTEAFF. The J gene is TRBJ1-1, the V gene TRBV5-1, with D tentatively TRBD1 (5 bases). The CDR3 is 14 residues long. V lost 4 bases and J 0 bases, leaving 10 bases between the germline ends. From germline, CDR1 is SGHRS and CDR2 YFSETQ.